A selection of T cell receptor beta chains follows, all from one sample in a study of chemoradiotherapy in HPV16-positive cancers. The repertoire was sequenced with immunoSEQ multiplex PCR; TCRdb's copy has only in-frame clones and lacks some. The sample gives about 3,200 clones, around 71% of which show up once; roughly 15% is in the top ten. The biological material was taken from a patient who underwent chemoradiotherapy. All receptors come from a human donor with HPV-associated anogenital cancer. Each CDR3 is given with its conserved first and last residue. The D gene is left open where the match is weak. Not every row has a clone size; where given, it reads once, few, many or a size class.

>TRBV15|TRBJ2-5|.|.
CATSRVIGRPEETQYF
TGTGCCACCAGCAGAGTAATTGGCAGGCCTGAGGAGACCCAGTACTTC
>TRBV7-2|TRBJ2-3|.|TRBD1
CASSFAGTGEGTQYF
TGTGCCAGCAGCTTCGCCGGGACAGGGGAGGGTACGCAGTATTTT
>TRBV6-5|TRBJ1-2|.|TRBD1
CASSLQDRGYGYTF
TGTGCCAGCAGTTTACAGGACAGGGGGTATGGCTACACCTTC
>TRBV2|TRBJ1-1|.|.
CASRNPFRGTEAFF
TGTGCCAGCAGGAACCCGTTCCGGGGTACTGAAGCTTTCTTT
>TRBV2|TRBJ2-1|.|.
CASLEGNEQFF
TGTGCCAGCCTTGAGGGCAATGAGCAGTTCTTC
>TRBV7-9|TRBJ2-2|.|.
CASRPPFRYRDTGELFF
TGTGCCAGCAGACCCCCATTCAGATACCGGGACACCGGGGAGCTGTTTTTT
>TRBV11-2|TRBJ2-2|.|TRBD2
CASSPQSGSGSNTGELFF
TGTGCCAGCAGCCCCCAGAGTGGTAGCGGGTCGAACACCGGGGAGCTGTTTTTT
>TRBV7-9|TRBJ1-1|.|.
CASSPSTAVGTEAFF
TGTGCCAGCAGTCCATCGACAGCAGTAGGCACTGAAGCTTTCTTT
>TRBV6-5|TRBJ2-2|.|.
CAIKSGQTNTGELFF
TGTGCCATAAAGTCCGGTCAGACGAACACCGGGGAGCTGTTTTTT
>TRBV7-9|TRBJ2-5|.|TRBD1
CASSLLGQGGLETQYF
TGTGCCAGCAGCTTATTGGGACAGGGAGGGTTAGAGACCCAGTACTTC
>TRBV6-6|TRBJ1-1|.|.
CASSPQNTEAFF
TGTGCCAGCAGTCCACAGAACACTGAAGCTTTCTTT
>TRBV5-4|TRBJ1-4|.|.
CASSARGGAVPNEKLFF
TGTGCCAGCAGCGCCCGGGGAGGGGCAGTGCCTAATGAAAAACTGTTTTTT
>TRBV5-4|TRBJ2-7|.|TRBD2
CASSPGLAGGTGIYEQYF
TGTGCCAGCAGCCCGGGACTAGCGGGGGGGACGGGAATTTACGAGCAGTACTTC
>TRBV10-3|TRBJ2-7|.|.
CAISGKGYEQYF
TGTGCCATCAGTGGTAAGGGATACGAGCAGTACTTC
>TRBV19|TRBJ1-1|few|.
CASSFGVEAFF
TGTGCCAGTAGTTTCGGTGTTGAAGCTTTCTTT
>TRBV19|TRBJ1-2|once|.
CASKRDTANYGYTF
TGTGCCAGTAAACGGGACACCGCTAACTATGGCTACACCTTC
>TRBV6-5|TRBJ2-7|.|.
CASSYSGGALERYF
TGTGCCAGCAGTTACTCGGGGGGGGCCCTAGAGCGGTACTTC
>TRBV2|TRBJ1-1|.|.
CASSEDLMVNTEAFF
TGTGCCAGCAGTGAAGATTTGATGGTAAACACTGAAGCTTTCTTT
>TRBV27|TRBJ1-4|.|.
CASSFLRGPGGEKLFF
TGTGCCAGCAGTTTTTTGCGGGGCCCGGGAGGTGAAAAACTGTTTTTT
>TRBV30|TRBJ2-5|.|TRBD2
CAWSVGGGAEETQYF
TGTGCCTGGAGTGTAGGCGGGGGGGCGGAAGAGACCCAGTACTTC
>TRBV4-1|TRBJ1-3|.|.
CASSQAPRGRGNTIYF
TGCGCCAGCAGCCAAGCCCCCAGGGGTCGGGGAAACACCATATATTTT
>TRBV2|TRBJ2-7|.|.
CASSEGRGGSYEQYF
TGTGCCAGCAGTGAGGGTCGAGGGGGATCCTACGAGCAGTACTTC
>TRBV19|TRBJ1-5|.|TRBD1
CASTSNPGQGTQPQHF
TGTGCCAGTACCTCCAATCCGGGACAGGGGACTCAGCCCCAGCATTTT
>TRBV5-6|TRBJ1-2|few|TRBD1
CASSLVGETGLNYGYTF
TGTGCCAGCAGCTTGGTGGGAGAGACAGGGTTGAACTATGGCTACACCTTC
>TRBV6-1|TRBJ1-5|few|.
CASSELRVQPQHF
TGTGCCAGCAGCGAATTGAGGGTTCAGCCCCAGCATTTT
>TRBV4-3|TRBJ1-2|.|.
CASSQEFLSGYTF
TGCGCCAGCAGCCAAGAATTTCTGTCAGGCTACACCTTC
>TRBV7-2|TRBJ2-6|.|.
CASSLGTSGANVLTF
TGTGCCAGCAGCTTAGGTACATCTGGGGCCAACGTCCTGACTTTC
>TRBV29-1|TRBJ2-1|.|.
CSVEPRAYNEQFF
TGCAGCGTTGAGCCCCGGGCCTACAATGAGCAGTTCTTC
>TRBV6-5|TRBJ2-3|.|.
CASSYSSRDTQYF
TGTGCCAGCAGTTATTCATCCCGGGATACGCAGTATTTT
>TRBV2|TRBJ2-2|few|TRBD2
CASRPGRRGGGTGELFF
TGTGCCAGCAGGCCGGGTCGGCGGGGGGGCGGCACCGGGGAGCTGTTTTTT
>TRBV29-1|TRBJ1-2|once|.
CSVALRAGNGYTF
TGCAGCGTTGCCCTGAGAGCAGGGAATGGCTACACCTTC
>TRBV4-1|TRBJ2-3|.|.
CASSPSPGDRTDTQYF
TGCGCCAGCAGCCCCTCCCCAGGGGACCGCACAGATACGCAGTATTTT
>TRBV4-2|TRBJ2-1|few|TRBD2
CASSPSSTSGVREQFF
TGTGCCAGCAGCCCTTCCTCAACTAGCGGGGTACGCGAGCAGTTCTTC
>TRBV7-6|TRBJ1-1|.|.
CASSLAQGVNTEAFF
TGTGCCAGCAGCTTAGCGCAGGGCGTGAACACTGAAGCTTTCTTT
>TRBV30|TRBJ2-2|.|TRBD2
CAWRDYRISNTGELFF
TGTGCCTGGCGGGACTACCGTATATCGAACACCGGGGAGCTGTTTTTT
>TRBV2|TRBJ1-2|.|.
CAGTPYYGYTF
TGTGCCGGCACTCCCTACTATGGCTACACCTTC